A single sample gave rise to the 32 T cell receptor beta chains below, sequenced in a study of PD-1 blockade in classical Hodgkin lymphoma. Every one of the patients relapsed after autologous stem cell transplantation (brentuximab vedotin exposure was variable). Assay: immunoSEQ multiplex PCR; the TCRdb copy retains only in-frame clones and omits some. The table lists roughly 50,000 clones, over 70% of them singletons. Specimen: peripheral blood mononuclear cells (PBMCs), collected before the second cycle of nivolumab. These receptors were collected from a human donor with classical Hodgkin lymphoma.

This clone was found a few times. The chain joins TRBV7-8 to TRBJ2-1; TRBD2 aligns across 13 bases. The CDR3 is 16 amino acids. In germline, CDR1 is SGHVS, CDR2 FQNEAQ. J gave up 7 bases and V 4 bases, and 7 bases lay outside the gene matches. The CDR3 region is CASSSGGGLAGNEQFF. The CDR3 DNA follows: TGTGCCAGCAGCTCCGGGGGGGGACTAGCGGGAAATGAGCAGTTCTTC.

V usage is TRBV6-6 and J usage is TRBJ1-5; 7 bases align to TRBD1. V shed 1 base and J 5 bases; nucleotides not matched to a gene: 5. Germline V gives CDR1 MNHNY, CDR2 SVGAGI (reference sequence). The CDR3 is 15 residues long. CDR3 DNA sequence: TGTGCCAGCAGTTACTTTCAGCAGGGGGATCAGCCCCAGCATTTT. This translates into CASSYFQQGDQPQHF.

This clone has a handful of counts. The chain couples TRBV11-3 to TRBJ2-7; D is undetermined. The germline V and J ends were trimmed by 5 bases and 6 bases, with 8 bases remaining between them. Per germline, CDR1 SGHNT and CDR2 YENEEA. The CDR3 consists of 11 residues. The CDR3 loop reads CASSRSVEQYF. The CDR3 DNA sequence: TGTGCCAGCAGCCGGTCCGTCGAGCAGTACTTC.

This rearrangement joins TRBV4-1 to TRBJ2-5; D is tentatively TRBD1 or TRBD2 (5 bases each). The CDR3 loop spans 14 amino acids. The germline gives CDR1 MGHRA, CDR2 YSYEKL. Trimming removed 2 bases at V and 1 base at J, with 8 bases between. This chain's CDR3 is CASSQRGSQETQYF. The CDR3 DNA reads as TGCGCCAGCAGCCAACGGGGCAGCCAAGAGACCCAGTACTTC.

CDR3 nucleotide sequence: TGTGCCAGCACTAGCGGAGGCACAGATACGCAGTATTTT. Protein sequence: CASTSGGTDTQYF. The V call is TRBV6-5, the J call TRBJ2-3; 7 positions match TRBD2. CDR3 size: 13 residues. V lost 7 bases to trimming and J lost 1 base; unmatched junction nucleotides: 2. Germline V gene data show CDR1 as MNHEY and CDR2 as SVGAGI.

The chain employs TRBV6-5 and TRBJ1-2; possible D gene TRBD1, 6 bases. The ends were cut back, 2 bases at V and 3 bases at J, with 10 bases in the middle. The CDR3 runs 14 residues. Germline assignment: CDR1 MNHEY and CDR2 SVGAGI. The CDR3 DNA reads TGTGCCAGCAGTTACACCCACAGGGACTATGGCTACACCTTC. This codes for CASSYTHRDYGYTF.

The chain carries TRBV12-5 and TRBJ2-2, with D possibly being TRBD2 (6 bases). The CDR3 consists of 17 residues. CDR1 is LGHNT, CDR2 FRNRAP, per germline. Deletions cut 5 bases from V and 7 bases from J, with 23 bases between. The CDR3 region has the DNA TGTGCTAGTGGTCTGGCGTTTGGCGCGGGGCCTATCGGGGAGCTGTTTTTT. Protein: CASGLAFGAGPIGELFF.

V is TRBV4-2 and J is TRBJ2-5, with TRBD1 identical over 8 bases. CDR3 length: 14 amino acids. The V segment lost 4 bases and the J segment 5 bases; nucleotides outside the gene matches: 6. Germline V lookup: CDR1 LGHNA, CDR2 YNFKEQ. As DNA, the CDR3 is TGTGCCAGCAGCCTCCAGGGGGCTGGGGAGACCCAGTACTTC. The encoded protein is CASSLQGAGETQYF.

This sequence joins TRBV9 and TRBJ1-4; D unresolved. Germline values: CDR1 SGDLS, CDR2 YYNGEE. This CDR3 has 16 residues. Between the trimmed V and J ends, which lost 0 bases and 2 bases, there was a span of 11 bases. CDR3 region: CASSVAVGDTNEKLFF. The CDR3 nucleotides are TGTGCCAGCAGCGTAGCAGTTGGTGACACTAATGAAAAACTGTTTTTT. Combining the CDR3 with reference TRBV9 and TRBJ1-4 gives the whole variable domain DSGVTQTPKHLITATGQRVTLRCSPRSGDLSVYWYQQSLDQGLQFLIQYYNGEERAKGNILERFSAQQFPDLHSELNLSSLELGDSALYFCASSVAVGDTNEKLFFGSGTQLSVL.

The chain couples TRBV11-2 to TRBJ2-2; D call uncertain. The V gene's germline CDR1 is SGHAT and CDR2 FQNNGV. This CDR3 has 16 amino acids. The V end was cut by 7 bases, the J end by 4 bases, with 19 bases between. In nucleotides, the CDR3 is TGTGCCAGCAACCCTATCGGGCAGTTGGGCACCGGGGAGCTGTTTTTT. This translates into CASNPIGQLGTGELFF. The whole variable domain, filled in from reference TRBV11-2 and TRBJ2-2, reads EAGVAQSPRYKIIEKRQSVAFWCNPISGHATLYWYQQILGQGPKLLIQFQNNGVVDDSQLPKDRFSAERLKGVDSTLKIQPAKLEDSAVYLCASNPIGQLGTGELFFGEGSRLTVL.

This clone showed up just once. V and J are TRBV27 and TRBJ1-5, with D uncertain. The CDR3 totals 15 residues. Trimming cost V 8 bases and J 2 bases, with 16 bases left between them. The germline gives CDR1 MNHEY, CDR2 SMNVEV (reference sequence). The CDR3 protein is CASGFLSGGNQPQHF. The CDR3 nucleotides are TGTGCCAGCGGATTCCTTAGCGGGGGCAATCAGCCCCAGCATTTT.

The V gene is TRBV28, the J gene TRBJ2-5; D perhaps matches TRBD1 (6 bases). From germline, CDR1 is MDHEN and CDR2 SYDVKM. V lost 4 bases, J lost 2 bases, and 14 bases lay in between. The CDR3 has 15 amino acids. DNA for the CDR3: TGTGCCAGCAGTTCCCCCGGGACACCACAAGAGACCCAGTACTTC. It encodes CASSSPGTPQETQYF.

The gene calls are TRBV7-2 and TRBJ1-1; unclear D gene. This CDR3 comprises 12 residues. The germline V and J ends were trimmed by 5 bases and 7 bases, with 11 bases remaining between them. Germline V gives CDR1 SGHTA, CDR2 FQGNSA. The CDR3 DNA follows: TGTGCCAGCAGCGTATTCGGGTTTGAAGCTTTCTTT. Its translation: CASSVFGFEAFF. Using reference TRBV7-2 and TRBJ1-1 for the parts outside the CDR3, the full variable domain is GAGVSQSPSNKVTEKGKDVELRCDPISGHTALYWYRQSLGQGLEFLIYFQGNSAPDKSGLPSDRFSAERTGGSVSTLTIQRTQQEDSAVYLCASSVFGFEAFFGQGTRLTVV.

The rearrangement uses TRBV19 and TRBJ2-1; D is possibly TRBD2 (6 bases). This CDR3 spans 15 amino acids. Trimming shortened V by 3 bases and J by 6 bases, and 15 bases separated the two germline ends. Germline V CDR1 and CDR2: LNHDA, SQIVND (reference sequence). CDR3 protein: CASSIGSGGFNEQFF. CDR3 sequence (DNA): TGTGCCAGTAGTATCGGGAGCGGCGGATTCAATGAGCAGTTCTTC.

The J gene is TRBJ1-5, the V gene TRBV19; D uncertain. The CDR3 has 12 amino acids. V lost 7 bases to trimming and J lost 2 bases, with 6 bases between them. Per germline, CDR1 LNHDA and CDR2 SQIVND (reference sequence). As DNA, the CDR3 is TGTGCCAGTAATCCGGGCAATCAGCCCCAGCATTTT. Translating it yields CASNPGNQPQHF.

The CDR3 loop is CASSPGSAGEVLADTQYF. As DNA, the CDR3 is TGTGCCAGCAGCCCCGGGTCAGCCGGGGAGGTCCTCGCAGATACGCAGTATTTT. This chain uses TRBV7-3 with TRBJ2-3, with a weak D call TRBD2 (6 bases). Germline values: CDR1 SGHTA, CDR2 FQGTGA. The germline V and J ends were trimmed by 5 bases and 4 bases, with 25 bases remaining between them. This CDR3 spans 18 amino acids.

This clone occurred a few times. The CDR3 nucleotides are TGTGCCAGCAGTGATTGGTCACGGGGAAACACCATATATTTT. Translating gives CASSDWSRGNTIYF. The chain joins TRBV25-1 to TRBJ1-3; D ambiguous. Germline values: CDR1 MGHDK, CDR2 SYGVNS. The V end lost 3 bases, the J end lost 4 bases, and 10 bases lay between the germline ends. The CDR3 is 14 residues long.

CDR3: CASSVDPSNYGYTF. The CDR3 nucleotides read TGTGCCAGCAGCGTGGACCCCAGCAACTATGGCTACACCTTC. This chain links TRBV9 with TRBJ1-2; no definite D call. This CDR3 is built from 14 residues. Germline V lookup: CDR1 SGDLS, CDR2 YYNGEE. V dropped 2 bases and J dropped 2 bases, with 10 bases sitting between them.

J is TRBJ1-1 and V is TRBV2; 9 nucleotides line up with TRBD1. The J segment lost 3 bases and the V segment lost 6 bases, leaving 5 bases of the junction unmatched. Per the germline V gene, CDR1 is SNHLY and CDR2 is FYNNEI. The CDR3 sequence is 14 residues long. The DNA of the CDR3 is TGTGCCAGCAGGTTGACAGGGGGGTACACTGAAGCTTTCTTT. Protein: CASRLTGGYTEAFF.

The chain employs TRBV6-5 and TRBJ2-2; the D gene could be TRBD1 or TRBD2 (6 bases each). The germline CDR1 and CDR2 sequences are MNHEY and SVGAGI. Trimming pared 11 bases from V and 7 bases from J, leaving 11 bases between. This CDR3 has 11 residues. CDR3 nucleotides: TGTGCCGTCGGGGGCGGCGGGGAGCTGTTTTTT. Its protein is CAVGGGGELFF.

The chain recombines TRBV27 with TRBJ2-3, with 12 bases lining up with TRBD2. The junction had 2 bases not matched to a gene; V was cut back by 2 bases and J by 5 bases. The germline CDR1 and CDR2 sequences are MNHEY and SMNVEV (reference sequence). CDR3 length: 15 amino acids. CDR3 residues: CASSLLAGGKDTQYF. The CDR3 coding sequence is TGTGCCAGCAGTTTACTAGCGGGGGGGAAAGATACGCAGTATTTT.

V usage is TRBV18 and J usage is TRBJ1-1, with a weak D call TRBD1 (5 bases). The germline V gene has CDR1 KGHSH and CDR2 LQKENI. V shed 2 bases and J shed 5 bases, with 12 bases lying between them. CDR3 length: 14 residues. As DNA, the CDR3 is TGTGCCAGCTCACCAGAATTGCAGGGAACTGAAGCTTTCTTT. Protein: CASSPELQGTEAFF.

This clone appeared a few times. The rearrangement links TRBV19 to TRBJ1-2; D perhaps matches TRBD1 (6 bases). The germline V gene has CDR1 LNHDA and CDR2 SQIVND (reference sequence). The V gene lost 3 bases and the J gene lost 6 bases, with 11 bases spanning the gap. The CDR3 consists of 13 residues. DNA for the CDR3: TGTGCCAGTAGTATCGGCGCAGGGGATGGCTACACCTTC. Protein: CASSIGAGDGYTF.

The rearrangement joins TRBV9 to TRBJ2-1; 11 bases map to TRBD2. Germline values: CDR1 SGDLS, CDR2 YYNGEE. The CDR3 sequence is 16 residues long. The ends lost 3 bases at V and 2 bases at J; junction bases unmatched: 4. The CDR3 nucleotides read TGTGCCAGCAGCGGACTAGCGGGGCTGACCTACAATGAGCAGTTCTTC. Its protein product is CASSGLAGLTYNEQFF.

This clone was detected once. V and J are TRBV6-6 and TRBJ1-1; TRBD1 matches at 8 bases. CDR1 MNHNY and CDR2 SVGAGI come from the germline V gene (reference sequence). This CDR3 region has 14 residues. The trim removed 4 bases at V and 3 bases at J, leaving 4 bases unmatched. This chain's CDR3 is CASSLDRGDTEAFF. In nucleotides, the CDR3 is TGTGCCAGCAGTTTAGACAGGGGAGACACTGAAGCTTTCTTT.

This chain connects TRBV10-3 to TRBJ1-1; the D gene is possibly TRBD1 (5 bases). V lost 6 bases and J lost 5, with 10 bases in between. CDR3 length equals 12 residues. CDR1 and CDR2 from the germline V gene are ENHRY and SYGVKD. DNA for the CDR3: TGTGCCATCAGGGGGCCCGGAACTGAAGCTTTCTTT. Its translation is CAIRGPGTEAFF.

Points on this clone: The junction differs from germline at one of its ends, possibly a read error. J is TRBJ2-3 and V is TRBV15; no clear D gene. The length of the CDR3 is 12 residues. Germline V gene data show CDR1 as LNHNV and CDR2 as YYDKDF (reference sequence). The CDR3 region is CATSGDTDTQYF. The CDR3 coding sequence is TGTGCCACCAGCGGAGACACAGATACGCAGTATTTT. Combining the CDR3 with reference TRBV15 and TRBJ2-3 gives the whole variable domain DAMVIQNPRYQVTQFGKPVTLSCSQTLNHNVMYWYQQKSSQAPKLLFHYYDKDFNNEADTPDNFQSRRPNTSFCFLDIRSPGLGDTAMYLCATSGDTDTQYFGPGTRLTVL.

This clone was detected a few times. The CDR3 spells CASSHPTGEAFF. Here the CDR3 DNA reads TGTGCCAGCAGCCACCCGACAGGAGAAGCTTTCTTT. V gene TRBV11-2 combines with J gene TRBJ1-1; D might be TRBD1 (6 bases). The CDR3 is 12 amino acids. Trimming removed 5 bases from V and 8 bases from J, with 12 bases in between. CDR1 SGHAT and CDR2 FQNNGV come from the germline V gene.

This chain links TRBV28 with TRBJ2-5; D gene unclear. V lost 7 bases and J lost 1, with 16 bases in between. Germline CDR1 is MDHEN and CDR2 is SYDVKM. This CDR3 has 15 amino acids. The CDR3 nucleotides read TGTGCCAGCACCACAAAGGACCCCTCCCAAGAGACCCAGTACTTC. As protein: CASTTKDPSQETQYF.

The chain employs TRBV7-9 and TRBJ2-3, with 7 bases fitting TRBD2. Germline assignment: CDR1 SEHNR and CDR2 FQNEAQ (reference sequence). The CDR3 contains 14 residues. V dropped 5 bases and J dropped 1; count of bases not matched to a gene: 3. This chain's CDR3 is CASSGRAGTDTQYF. CDR3 DNA: TGTGCCAGCAGCGGGAGGGCCGGCACAGATACGCAGTATTTT.

CDR3: CASSLRERETQYF. The CDR3 nucleotides read TGCGCCAGCAGCTTGAGGGAGAGGGAGACCCAGTACTTC. The rearrangement links TRBV5-1 to TRBJ2-5, with D possibly being TRBD2 (5 bases). The V gene lost 1 base and the J gene lost 5 bases, with 9 bases spanning the gap. Germline CDR1 reads SGHRS; CDR2 reads YFSETQ. This CDR3 region has 13 residues. Filled out from reference TRBV5-1 and TRBJ2-5, the complete variable domain reads KAGVTQTPRYLIKTRGQQVTLSCSPISGHRSVSWYQQTPGQGLQFLFEYFSETQRNKGNFPGRFSGRQFSNSRSEMNVSTLELGDSALYLCASSLRERETQYFGPGTRLLVL.

In its sample, this clone was seen once. The chain is built from TRBV25-1 and TRBJ1-2; D possibly corresponds to TRBD1 (6 bases). The CDR3 has 13 amino acids. The germline CDR1 and CDR2 sequences are MGHDK and SYGVNS. V was shortened by 6 bases and J by 4 bases, with 12 bases between the two germline ends. The CDR3 loop reads CASRDSRSYGYTF. In DNA form, the CDR3 reads TGTGCCAGCAGGGACAGTAGAAGCTATGGCTACACCTTC.